This is a list of T cell receptor beta chains from one sample in a study of blood T cell repertoires in COVID-19. The table came from immunoSEQ multiplex PCR; TCRdb's copy has only in-frame clones and leaves some out. The sample lists roughly 230,000 clones; 65% to 85% were seen once. Material: peripheral blood. The receptors were sampled from a man in his fifties or sixties with active or convalescent COVID-19. The CDR3 runs from the conserved cysteine through the conserved F or W. D genes are given only for firm matches. Size is omitted from some rows. Given values are once, few, many or a class for expanded clones.

size	D	V	length	J	DNA	CDR3
-	TRBD1	TRBV2	15	TRBJ2-1	TGTGCCAGCAGGGACGACAGGGGACGCTACAATGAGCAGTTCTTC	CASRDDRGRYNEQFF
-	-	TRBV19	16	TRBJ1-5	TGTGCCAGTAGTTCTATGGGGCAGGGTCGGAGTTCGGTCCAGCATTTT	CASSSMGQGRSSVQHF
-	-	TRBV11-2	15	TRBJ1-3	TGTGCCAGCAGCTTAGCCCCGGCGGGGGGAAACACCATATATTTT	CASSLAPAGGNTIYF
once	-	TRBV12-3/TRBV12-4	13	TRBJ1-2	TGTGCCAGTAAGATCGACAGCCGCGGTGGCTACACCTTC	CASKIDSRGGYTF
once	TRBD1	TRBV19	17	TRBJ1-4	TGTGCCAGTAGTACCCCCGGACAGGGTGTAACTAATGAAAAACTGTTTTTT	CASSTPGQGVTNEKLFF
few	-	TRBV28	11	TRBJ1-1	TGTGCCAGTCCGGCGACATTTGAAGCTTTCTTT	CASPATFEAFF
once	-	TRBV9	15	TRBJ2-7	TGTGCCAGCAGCGTAGATCCCCGACTGAAGTCCGAGCAGTACTTC	CASSVDPRLKSEQYF
-	-	TRBV12-2	15	TRBJ1-3	TGTGCAAGTCGCAATACAGGGTTGGCTGGAAACACCATATATTTT	CASRNTGLAGNTIYF
few	TRBD1	TRBV5-6	17	TRBJ2-3	TGTGCCAGCAGCCGGGGACAGCTGGGGTTTAGCACAGATACGCAGTATTTT	CASSRGQLGFSTDTQYF
-	TRBD1	TRBV3-1/TRBV3-2	15	TRBJ1-6	TGTGCCAGCAGCCAACGGCAAGGACAGGGTATGTCCCTCCACTTT	CASSQRQGQGMSLHF
-	-	TRBV3-1/TRBV3-2	13	TRBJ1-5	TGTGCCAGCAGCCGAGGGGGTAATCAGCCCCAGCATTTT	CASSRGGNQPQHF
-	-	TRBV29-1	11	TRBJ1-2	TGCAGCGCCCTGGACGGGGGTGGCTACACCTTC	CSALDGGGYTF
-	TRBD1	TRBV7-8	15	TRBJ1-2	TGTGCCAGCAGCTTAGTAGGGGGGACAGTCTATGGCTACACCTTC	CASSLVGGTVYGYTF
-	TRBD1	TRBV5-5	15	TRBJ2-3	TGTGCCAGCAGCTGGGGACAGGCCCGCGCAGATACGCAGTATTTT	CASSWGQARADTQYF
-	-	TRBV6-5	12	TRBJ2-7	TGTGCCAGCGGACTGCAGGGGTACGAGCAGTACTTC	CASGLQGYEQYF
few	TRBD1	TRBV20-1	14	TRBJ2-5	TGCAGTGCTAGTGACAGGGGGCTATCAGAGACCCAGTACTTC	CSASDRGLSETQYF
-	-	TRBV5-6	14	TRBJ2-7	TGTGCCAGCAGCTCCTGGGTGAGCCGGGGGGAGCAGTACTTC	CASSSWVSRGEQYF
once	-	TRBV19	16	TRBJ1-5	TGTGCCAGTAGTATATCCCAGGGGATTTTTCGTCAGCCCCAGCATTTT	CASSISQGIFRQPQHF
-	-	TRBV7-2	13	TRBJ2-7	TGTGCCAGCAGCTTCGGCAGGGCTTACGAGCAGTACTTC	CASSFGRAYEQYF
-	-	TRBV5-1	16	TRBJ1-1	TGCGCCAGCAGCTTGGCCGGAGGGGTTTCGAACACTGAAGCTTTCTTT	CASSLAGGVSNTEAFF
-	TRBD1	TRBV10-3	16	TRBJ1-5	TGTGCCATCAGTGAGTCGACAGGGGTCGGAAATCAGCCCCAGCATTTT	CAISESTGVGNQPQHF
-	-	TRBV30	14	TRBJ1-1	TGTGCCTGGAAGAATCTGGACAGGAACACTGAAGCTTTCTTT	CAWKNLDRNTEAFF
-	TRBD1	TRBV7-2	17	TRBJ1-3	TGTGCCAGCAGCTACGCGAGTTTGGGACAGGGTAGGAACACCATATATTTT	CASSYASLGQGRNTIYF
-	-	TRBV9	15	TRBJ2-2	TGTGCCAGCAGCGGGGAGGGGGCGAACACCGGGGAGCTGTTTTTT	CASSGEGANTGELFF